Below, 14 T cell receptor beta chains from the same sample are listed, as sequenced in a study of T cells in Graves' hyperthyroidism and ophthalmopathy. TCR beta CDR3 regions were amplified from RNA transcripts. The HTBI set primed first-round TCR CDR3 RT-PCR. TCRdb called the multiplex PCR reads again in MiXCR, with one record for every CDR3 protein. The table lists 350,000 to 400,000 distinct CDR3 sequences, more than 13% of them singletons. Sequencing used blood. Receptors were obtained from a woman aged 25 to 39 with Graves' hyperthyroidism.

This clonotype was detected ten times or more. This sequence joins TRBV12-3 or TRBV12-4 and TRBJ1-2; the D is unclear. V gave up 3 bases and J gave up 4 bases, with 9 bases separating them. The CDR3 covers 13 residues. As DNA, the CDR3 is TGTGCCAGCAGTTTCGGGTGGACCTATGGCTACACCTTC. This codes for CASSFGWTYGYTF.

There are many counts of this clonotype. The J gene is TRBJ1-1, the V gene TRBV28, with a possible D match to TRBD1 (5 bases). Trimming took 5 bases from V and 4 from J, leaving 14 bases between them. Per the germline V gene, CDR1 is MDHEN and CDR2 is SYDVKM. The CDR3 consists of 14 residues. DNA for the CDR3: TGTGCCAGCAGTCTTGGGGCAAGGGTCACTGAAGCTTTCTTT. Residues: CASSLGARVTEAFF.

The sample holds a few counts of this clonotype. The chain couples TRBV5-6 to TRBJ2-1, with 9 bases fitting TRBD2. From germline, CDR1 is SGHDT and CDR2 YYEEEE. After removal of 4 bases from V and 4 bases from J, the junction contained 3 bases not matched to a gene. The CDR3 has 14 amino acids. This CDR3 is CASSAGGGYNEQFF. CDR3 nucleotides: TGTGCCAGCAGCGCGGGAGGGGGGTACAATGAGCAGTTCTTC.

At least ten counts were recorded for this clonotype. The rearrangement joins TRBV20-1 to TRBJ2-7; D possibly corresponds to TRBD2 (5 bases). V was pared by 3 bases and J by 3 bases, with 15 bases between. The germline V gene encodes CDR1 DFQATT and CDR2 SNEGSKA (reference sequence). There are 14 residues in the CDR3. CDR3 DNA sequence: TGCAGTGCTAGGATGCTAGCTAATCACTACGAGCAGTACTTC. This translates into CSARMLANHYEQYF.

This clonotype was detected ten times or more. J is TRBJ2-1 and V is TRBV27; 12 bases agree with TRBD1. The CDR3 has 17 amino acids. V shed 7 bases and J 0 bases; nucleotides not matched to a gene: 7. Germline CDR1 is MNHEY and CDR2 is SMNVEV (reference sequence). The CDR3 loop is CASNSRDRGPSYNEQFF. CDR3 DNA sequence: TGTGCCAGCAACTCGCGGGACAGGGGGCCCTCCTACAATGAGCAGTTCTTC.

The table lists this clonotype with many counts. The gene calls are TRBV3-1 and TRBJ2-1, with 12 positions matching TRBD2. The CDR3 consists of 14 residues. Losses at the gene ends were 4 bases for V and 7 bases for J; bases not matched to a gene: 2. Germline V CDR1 and CDR2: LGHDT, YNNKEL (reference sequence). CDR3 bases: TGTGCCAGCAGCCGACTAGCGGGAGAGAATGAGCAGTTCTTC. Translation gives CASSRLAGENEQFF.

This clonotype was observed at least ten times. A read error may produce the germline difference seen at one junction end. The rearrangement uses TRBV6-1 and TRBJ2-1, with D maybe TRBD2 (6 bases). Germline V gene lookup returns CDR1 MNHNS and CDR2 SASEGT. CDR3 size: 13 residues. In nucleotides, the CDR3 is TGTGCCAGCAGTTCCATGGACTACGATGAGCAGTTCTTC. Translation gives CASSSMDYDEQFF.

The rearrangement uses TRBV5-1 and TRBJ2-7; 10 bases agree with TRBD1. Losses at the gene ends were 6 bases for V and 5 bases for J; bases not matched to a gene: 8. This CDR3 is 14 amino acids long. Germline V gene lookup returns CDR1 SGHRS and CDR2 YFSETQ. The CDR3 sequence: CASKTGQGFHEQYF. The DNA for the CDR3 is TGCGCCAGCAAGACGGGACAGGGGTTCCACGAGCAGTACTTC.

This clonotype was recorded at least ten times. This chain uses TRBV6-1 with TRBJ2-2; D possibly corresponds to TRBD2 (6 bases). V was pared by 3 bases and J by 0 bases, with 8 bases between. The CDR3 has 15 residues. CDR1 and CDR2 (germline): MNHNS, SASEGT. The DNA for the CDR3 is TGTGCCAGCAGTGAGGGACTCACGAACACCGGGGAGCTGTTTTTT. Protein: CASSEGLTNTGELFF.

This clonotype was counted only a few times. In DNA form, the CDR3 reads TGTGCCAGCAGCTTGGAAGTTCGGGCCGTATGGTATGGCTACACCTTC. As protein: CASSLEVRAVWYGYTF. This chain joins TRBV5-8 and TRBJ1-2; no definite D call. This CDR3 is 16 amino acids long. Trimming cost V 0 bases and J 5 bases, with 17 bases left between them. Germline V gives CDR1 SGHTS, CDR2 YDEGEE.

The sample holds many counts of this clonotype. The CDR3, as DNA: TGCGCCAGCAGCTCTAACCTAGATACGCAGTATTTT. Protein sequence: CASSSNLDTQYF. J is TRBJ2-3 and V is TRBV5-1; no clear D. This CDR3 is built from 12 residues. Deletions cut 3 bases from V and 5 bases from J, with 7 bases between. Germline CDR1 is SGHRS and CDR2 is YFSETQ.

This clonotype has at least ten counts. The CDR3 DNA sequence: TGTGCCAGCTCACCATTAGCGGGAGAGCCCTACGAGCAGTACTTC. Translating gives CASSPLAGEPYEQYF. V usage is TRBV18 and J usage is TRBJ2-7; 9 bases are shared with TRBD2. The CDR3 runs to 15 residues. The germline V gene encodes CDR1 KGHSH and CDR2 LQKENI. V trimming: 2 bases; J trimming: 2 bases; junction bases outside the gene matches: 4. Combining the CDR3 with reference TRBV18 and TRBJ2-7 gives the whole variable domain NAGVMQNPRHLVRRRGQEARLRCSPMKGHSHVYWYRQLPEEGLKFMVYLQKENIIDESGMPKERFSAEFPKEGPSILRIQQVVRGDSAAYFCASSPLAGEPYEQYFGPGTRLTVT.

In the case of this clonotype: It may be a read error: a sequence one base away is much more abundant. The chain carries TRBV6-5 and TRBJ1-4; weak D call: TRBD1 (5 bases). The CDR3 contains 14 residues. Germline assignment: CDR1 MNHEY and CDR2 SVGAGI. The CDR3 loop is CANSSAGPLEKLFF. The CDR3 DNA follows: TGTGCCAACAGTTCGGCAGGGCCTCTTGAAAAACTGTTTTTT.

This clonotype appeared a single time. One base away lies a much larger clone, so this may be a sequencing read error. The chain has TRBV6-5 and TRBJ2-1; no definite D call. V lost 0 bases and J 3 bases, leaving 12 bases between the germline ends. Germline V gives CDR1 MNHEY, CDR2 SVGAGI. The CDR3 sequence is 16 residues long. The CDR3 protein is CASSYSPLLDYNEQFF. CDR3 coding DNA: TGTGCCAGCAGTTACTCCCCATTACTCGACTACAATGAGCAGTTCTTC.